Listed here is a single TCR beta chain. The entry originates in a study of CD8 T cells in Susac syndrome. V gave up 1 base and J gave up 3 bases; unmatched junction bases: 5. CDR1 and CDR2 (germline): SGHTA, FQGNSA. The CDR3 length is 18 residues. The authors reverse transcribed about 0.45 to 1 ug RNA with random hexamers. TCRdb analysed the immunoSEQ multiplex PCR reads with MiXCR anew, one entry per CDR3 protein. Of over 100,000 distinct CDR3 sequences in the sample, roughly 95% were seen once. CD8+ and CD4+ T cells circulating in blood were sequenced for TCR beta. TEMRA cells were FACS-enriched, with CD8+ and CD4+ T cells isolated negatively.

The chain links TRBV7-2 to TRBJ2-3; TRBD2 agrees at 15 bases. The source material was CD4+ T cells from PBMCs. The sequence derives from a human donor in good health. CDR3 in amino acids: CASSLVRTSGGATDTQYF. Here the CDR3 DNA reads TGTGCCAGCAGCTTAGTCCGGACTAGCGGGGGGGCAACAGATACGCAGTATTTT.